This TCR beta chain originates from a study of T cell responses to AZD1222 COVID-19 vaccine. As concerns this clone: Its antigen is unknown.

Study results and caveats: Regions 160-218 and 743-854 held dominance among vaccine-associated CD4 TCRs, which spanned spike. Vaccination with two AZD1222 doses was followed by a rise in Spike-specific TCR breadth and depth. White British donors predominated, females outnumbered males, and clonal diversity was possibly underestimated.

Some clones are missing from TCRdb's copy, which holds only in-frame ones; the method was immunoSEQ multiplex PCR. The repertoire holds 100,000 or so clones, with more than 75% as singletons. The material sequenced was peripheral blood, taken on day 0 of AZD1222 vaccination. The sequence came from an adult in good health.

In DNA form, the CDR3 reads TGCAGTGCTAGTGAGGCCGATGAGACCCAGTACTTC. As protein: CSASEADETQYF. The gene calls are TRBV20-1 and TRBJ2-5; D uncertain. The CDR3 totals 12 residues. Germline CDR1 reads DFQATT; CDR2 reads SNEGSKA (reference sequence). Trimming shortened V by 3 bases and J by 5 bases, and 10 bases separated the two germline ends.